These 27 T cell receptor beta chains were sequenced from one sample in a study of regulatory T cells in long-lasting Graves disease. This sample's time point: newly diagnosed GD, antithyroid drugs for less than 3 months. PBMC-derived RNA was used for the TCR library. Researchers made TCR beta libraries by using iRepertoire HTBI primers and running Arm-PCR on CDR3 regions. TCRdb reprocessed the multiplex PCR reads with MiXCR, giving one entry per CDR3 protein. In the table there are 500,000 or so distinct CDR3 sequences, roughly 15% of which are singletons. The same data also contributed to another study, on T cells in Graves' hyperthyroidism and ophthalmopathy.

Sequencing used peripheral blood mononuclear cells (PBMCs), obtained at new diagnosis, from a patient treated with antithyroid drugs. All receptors derive from a man aged 35-49 years with Graves disease.

The chain couples TRBV20-1 to TRBJ2-3; D gene uncertain. Germline CDR1 is DFQATT and CDR2 is SNEGSKA (reference sequence). Trimming shortened V by 3 bases and J by 4 bases, and 8 bases separated the two germline ends. The CDR3 extends over 12 amino acids. The CDR3 DNA is TGCAGTGCTAGGGATCCCTCAGATACGCAGTATTTT. This encodes CSARDPSDTQYF.

Note on this clonotype: One end of the junction is discordant with germline, which a read error may explain. The chain uses TRBV28 and TRBJ2-1; 8 positions match TRBD2. From germline, CDR1 is MDHEN and CDR2 SYDVKM. This CDR3 region has 10 residues. The CDR3 protein is CPSSGTRYFF. CDR3 DNA sequence: TGTCCCAGCTCCGGGACTAGATATTTCTTC.

A few counts support this clonotype. The gene calls are TRBV9 and TRBJ2-5; the match to TRBD2 covers 14 bases. In germline, CDR1 is SGDLS, CDR2 YYNGEE. The CDR3 is made up of 18 amino acids. The ends lost 4 bases at V and 4 bases at J; junction bases unmatched: 12. The CDR3 DNA sequence: TGTGCCAGCAGCACTACCCCGGGACTAGCGGGAGTGGGAGAGACCCAGTACTTC. This codes for CASSTTPGLAGVGETQYF. Full variable domain (remainder filled in from reference TRBV9 and TRBJ2-5): DSGVTQTPKHLITATGQRVTLRCSPRSGDLSVYWYQQSLDQGLQFLIQYYNGEERAKGNILERFSAQQFPDLHSELNLSSLELGDSALYFCASSTTPGLAGVGETQYFGPGTRLLVL.

Concerning this clonotype: A much larger clone lies a single base off, so this may be a read error. This rearrangement joins TRBV18 to TRBJ2-5; D possibly corresponds to TRBD2 (5 bases). Trimming shortened V by 1 base and J by 3 bases, and 12 bases separated the two germline ends. The CDR3 is 15 residues long. Germline CDR1 reads KGHSH; CDR2 reads LQKENI. DNA for the CDR3: TGTGCCAGCTCACCACGAGGGAGCTCGAAAGAGACCCAGTACTTC. Its protein is CASSPRGSSKETQYF.

This chain links TRBV5-1 with TRBJ2-3; TRBD2 aligns across 8 bases. The CDR3 is 15 residues long. The ends lost 2 bases at V and 3 bases at J; junction bases unmatched: 5. Germline V lookup: CDR1 SGHRS, CDR2 YFSETQ. The CDR3 is CASSFKGLETDTQYF. In nucleotides, the CDR3 is TGCGCCAGCAGCTTCAAGGGACTAGAGACAGATACGCAGTATTTT.

This clonotype was observed many times. The chain is built from TRBV7-9 and TRBJ1-4; 7 bases line up with TRBD1. CDR3 length: 16 amino acids. The germline CDR1 and CDR2 sequences are SEHNR and FQNEAQ (reference sequence). The ends lost 4 bases at V and 0 bases at J; junction bases unmatched: 5. CDR3 sequence (DNA): TGTGCCAGCAGCTCAAGACAGGGCGCAACTAATGAAAAACTGTTTTTT. It encodes CASSSRQGATNEKLFF.

At least ten counts were recorded for this clonotype. The J gene is TRBJ2-5, the V gene TRBV2, with D tentatively TRBD1 or TRBD2 (5 bases each). Germline-derived CDR1 and CDR2 are SNHLY and FYNNEI. The CDR3 extends over 15 amino acids. Trimming removed 4 bases at V and 7 bases at J, with 19 bases between. CDR3 in DNA: TGTGCCAGCAGTGCCTCCGGGACGAGCTTGGGGACCCAGTACTTC. This gives the protein CASSASGTSLGTQYF. Based on the CDR3 plus reference TRBV2 and TRBJ2-5, the full variable domain is EPEVTQTPSHQVTQMGQEVILRCVPISNHLYFYWYRQILGQKVEFLVSFYNNEISEKSEIFDDQFSVERPDGSNFTLKIRSTKLEDSAMYFCASSASGTSLGTQYFGPGTRLLVL.

The chain couples TRBV5-1 to TRBJ2-7; D possibly corresponds to TRBD2 (5 bases). From germline, CDR1 is SGHRS and CDR2 YFSETQ. The CDR3 runs to 15 residues. The germline V and J ends were trimmed by 0 bases and 3 bases, with 13 bases remaining between them. CDR3 region: CASSLAVGVSYEQYF. Written as DNA, the CDR3 is TGCGCCAGCAGCTTGGCCGTGGGAGTAAGCTACGAGCAGTACTTC.

The chain uses TRBV5-6 and TRBJ1-1; possibly TRBD1 for D (5 bases). Germline CDR1 is SGHDT and CDR2 is YYEEEE. V was pared by 1 base and J by 0 bases, with 16 bases between. This CDR3 comprises 17 residues. CDR3 protein: CASSLLSQGKMNTEAFF. CDR3 coding DNA: TGTGCCAGCAGCTTGTTGTCTCAGGGAAAAATGAACACTGAAGCTTTCTTT.

This clonotype was detected many times. The chain uses TRBV18 and TRBJ1-2; TRBD1 matches at 9 bases. J was trimmed by 7 bases and V by 2 bases; bases with no gene match: 5. CDR1 and CDR2 (germline): KGHSH, LQKENI. The CDR3 has 14 residues. DNA of the CDR3: TGTGCCAGCTCACCAGCCGGACAGGGGATTGGCTACACCTTC. Protein: CASSPAGQGIGYTF.

This clonotype appeared many times. An end of the junction differs from the germline gene, which may be a read error. The V and J genes are TRBV28 and TRBJ1-6; 10 nucleotides agree with TRBD1. The CDR3 spans 16 residues. CDR1 and CDR2 (germline): MDHEN, SYDVKM. CDR3 bases: TGTGCCAGCGGTTTTATTGGACAGGGGGGGAATTCACCCCTCCACTTT. This sequence encodes CASGFIGQGGNSPLHF.

The table lists this clonotype with many counts. This chain uses TRBV3-1 with TRBJ2-1, with 8 bases aligning to TRBD1. Unmatched junction bases numbered 7, after V lost 0 bases and J lost 6 bases. CDR1 is LGHDT and CDR2 is YNNKEL in the germline V gene (reference sequence). The CDR3 loop spans 16 amino acids. The CDR3 reads CASSQEPRDRSNEQFF. Here the CDR3 DNA reads TGTGCCAGCAGCCAAGAGCCCCGGGACAGGTCCAATGAGCAGTTCTTC.

At least ten counts were recorded for this clonotype. The rearrangement uses TRBV20-1 and TRBJ2-7, with 8 positions matching TRBD2. The V segment lost 0 bases and the J segment 6 bases; nucleotides outside the gene matches: 19. The CDR3 has 18 residues. Germline V gives CDR1 DFQATT, CDR2 SNEGSKA (reference sequence). CDR3 nucleotide sequence: TGCAGTGCTAGAGATGGTAGAGTAGCGGGACCCACCTCTCGCGAGCAGTACTTC. Its protein is CSARDGRVAGPTSREQYF.

This clonotype was seen ten or more times. The chain combines TRBV12-3 or TRBV12-4 with TRBJ1-5; D is ambiguous. The CDR3 has 15 residues. Trimming took off 4 bases at V and 4 bases at J, with 14 bases between the two ends. The CDR3 nucleotides read TGTGCCAGCAGTTCGCTCCCGGGATCAAATCAGCCCCAGCATTTT. This gives the protein CASSSLPGSNQPQHF.

This clonotype was found a few times. The chain recombines TRBV7-2 with TRBJ1-6; D gene ambiguous. CDR1 and CDR2 from the germline V gene are SGHTA and FQGNSA. The CDR3 runs to 15 residues. V was cut by 1 base and J by 7 bases, with 11 bases left in between. The CDR3 sequence: CASSLVASGNSPLHF. CDR3 sequence (DNA): TGTGCCAGCAGCTTAGTCGCGTCAGGAAATTCACCCCTCCACTTT.

This clonotype was recorded a few times. The chain couples TRBV7-9 to TRBJ1-4; 8 nucleotides agree with TRBD1. This CDR3 has 15 amino acids. V lost 5 bases to trimming and J lost 6 bases; unmatched junction nucleotides: 8. Germline CDR1 reads SEHNR; CDR2 reads FQNEAQ (reference sequence). This CDR3 reads CASSPRQGRDEKLFF. DNA of the CDR3: TGTGCCAGCAGCCCCCGACAGGGGAGAGATGAAAAACTGTTTTTT.

The V and J genes are TRBV5-8 and TRBJ1-4; 8 bases match TRBD1. The V segment lost 4 bases and the J segment 7 bases; nucleotides outside the gene matches: 9. There are 15 residues in the CDR3. Germline loops: CDR1 SGHTS, CDR2 YDEGEE. CDR3 bases: TGTGCCAGCAGCCCTGGACAGGGCCTTCGTGAAAAACTGTTTTTT. Translated: CASSPGQGLREKLFF.

The CDR3 sequence: CASSEDSYNSPLHF. DNA for the CDR3: TGTGCCAGCAGTGAAGACAGTTATAATTCACCCCTCCACTTT. The chain combines TRBV6-2 or TRBV6-3 with TRBJ1-6; D may be TRBD1 (5 bases). V lost 5 bases, J lost 4 bases, and 9 bases lay in between. The CDR3 length is 14 residues. Germline CDR1 MNHEY, CDR2 SVGEGT.

The chain is built from TRBV4-1 and TRBJ2-5; 14 bases fit TRBD2. Trimming at V came to 2 bases and at J to 5 bases, leaving 10 bases not matched to a gene. Germline-derived CDR1 and CDR2 are MGHRA and YSYEKL. The length of the CDR3 is 18 residues. CDR3 loop: CASSQRRLAGGVGETQYF. The DNA of the CDR3 is TGCGCCAGCAGCCAACGCCGACTAGCGGGAGGGGTCGGGGAGACCCAGTACTTC.

In its sample, this clonotype was seen many times. The V and J genes are TRBV3-1 and TRBJ1-1; weak D call: TRBD1 (6 bases). CDR3 size: 12 residues. V dropped 2 bases and J dropped 7 bases, with 8 bases sitting between them. CDR1 is LGHDT, CDR2 YNNKEL, per germline (reference sequence). The chain's CDR3 is CASSQNRDEAFF. CDR3 DNA sequence: TGTGCCAGCAGCCAAAACAGGGATGAAGCTTTCTTT.

There are many counts of this clonotype. The chain joins TRBV2 to TRBJ2-4; weak D call: TRBD1 (6 bases). The V end was cut by 7 bases, the J end by 6 bases, with 22 bases between. The CDR3 runs to 16 residues. Germline values: CDR1 SNHLY, CDR2 FYNNEI. The CDR3 nucleotides read TGTGCCAGCAAGCGTGAACAGGGTGAATTAAGAAACATTCAGTACTTC. Its translation: CASKREQGELRNIQYF.

This clonotype was detected a few times. The gene calls are TRBV25-1 and TRBJ2-7, with 8 positions matching TRBD1. Per germline, CDR1 MGHDK and CDR2 SYGVNS. CDR3 length: 14 residues. The V gene end was trimmed by 3 bases and the J gene end by 6 bases; junction bases not matched to a gene: 7. CDR3 sequence (DNA): TGTGCCAGCAGTGACCTGGACAGGGTCTCCGAGCAGTACTTC. Translated: CASSDLDRVSEQYF.

This clonotype was seen repeatedly, ten times or more. The chain links TRBV12-3 or TRBV12-4 to TRBJ2-1, with TRBD2 matching over 9 bases. V shed 6 bases and J 0 bases; nucleotides not matched to a gene: 6. The CDR3 runs 16 residues. The CDR3 region is CASSLRTSASYNEQFF. In DNA form, the CDR3 reads TGTGCCAGCAGCCTCCGGACTAGCGCCTCCTACAATGAGCAGTTCTTC.

In this sample, this clonotype turned up many times. This chain uses TRBV2 with TRBJ2-1; the D gene is possibly TRBD1 (5 bases). Trimming removed 6 bases at V and 5 bases at J, with 17 bases between. In germline, CDR1 is SNHLY, CDR2 FYNNEI. The CDR3 has 15 amino acids. CDR3 loop: CASRSPGRWDNEQFF. CDR3 sequence (DNA): TGTGCCAGCAGGTCCCCAGGGCGTTGGGACAATGAGCAGTTCTTC.

Only a few counts were recorded for this clonotype. The chain is built from TRBV19 and TRBJ2-5, with 7 bases matching TRBD2. Germline V gene sequence: CDR1 LNHDA, CDR2 SQIVND (reference sequence). V dropped 7 bases and J dropped 7; count of bases not matched to a gene: 9. The CDR3 covers 13 residues. CDR3: CASTPSGGGTQYF. As DNA, the CDR3 is TGTGCCAGTACCCCTAGCGGAGGCGGGACCCAGTACTTC.

This clonotype was detected ten times or more. The rearrangement links TRBV5-1 to TRBJ2-3; a possible D gene is TRBD2 (6 bases). V lost 5 bases and J 4 bases, leaving 14 bases between the germline ends. The CDR3 spans 14 residues. Germline values: CDR1 SGHRS, CDR2 YFSETQ. The CDR3 region is CASRVGSRPDTQYF. In nucleotides, the CDR3 is TGCGCCAGCAGAGTCGGGAGTCGCCCAGATACGCAGTATTTT.

This clonotype came up a few times. This chain links TRBV12-3 or TRBV12-4 with TRBJ2-1, with no clear D. V dropped 3 bases and J dropped 12 bases, with 15 bases sitting between them. The length of the CDR3 is 13 residues. The CDR3 DNA reads as TGTGCCAGCAGTTTTTTACCCACCATGGGGCAGTTCTTC. Residues: CASSFLPTMGQFF.